Listed here is a single T cell receptor (beta chain). Its target is not known. With 3 bases clipped from V and 5 bases from J, the junction kept 9 bases outside the gene matches. CDR3 length: 15 residues. CDR1 and CDR2 from the germline V gene are LNHDA and SQIVND (reference sequence). Both about-4-week and about-12-week second-dose recipients were combined. This record comes from a study of T cell responses to AZD1222 COVID-19 vaccine. The data were produced by immunoSEQ multiplex PCR, yet TCRdb's version contains in-frame clones alone and is incomplete. Of over 75,000 clones listed, 75% to 90% are singletons. The study, taken as a whole, reports: White British ancestry dominated among donors, who included more females, and clonal diversity was possibly underestimated.

This receptor was obtained from an adult who received the AZD1222 COVID-19 vaccine. The rearrangement uses TRBV19 and TRBJ1-1; 7 bases agree with TRBD1. The sample was peripheral blood, taken 28 days after the second AZD1222 dose. The CDR3 spells CASSIFGQVGTEAFF. The CDR3 DNA reads TGTGCCAGTAGTATTTTTGGACAGGTTGGGACTGAAGCTTTCTTT.